This T cell receptor beta chain was identified in a study of T cells after yellow fever vaccination. The V gene end was trimmed by 3 bases and the J gene end by 5 bases; junction bases not matched to a gene: 5. Germline CDR1 PRHDT, CDR2 FYEKMQ (reference sequence). This CDR3 spans 17 amino acids. TCRdb reprocessed the 5' RACE reads with MiXCR, giving one entry per CDR3 protein. The data contain around 160,000 distinct CDR3 sequences, more than 5.5% of them singletons. The sequence was obtained from a man between 18 and 35 years old who received the YFV17D yellow fever vaccine. The sequences come from CD4+ T cells sorted from PBMCs, collected less than 6 days after the first yellow fever vaccination. J is TRBJ2-6 and V is TRBV13; 12 bases match TRBD1. CDR3 protein: CASSFGGQGARANVLTF. CDR3 nucleotide sequence: TGTGCCAGCAGCTTCGGGGGACAGGGGGCGAGGGCCAACGTCCTGACTTTC.